These 12 T cell receptor beta chains share one sample of origin, sequenced in a study of blood T cell repertoires in COVID-19. TCRdb's copy holds only in-frame clones and misses some; the assay was immunoSEQ multiplex PCR. The sample has around 310,000 clones, around 92% seen once. Specimen: PBMCs or T cells enriched from blood (not recorded which). The receptor set was obtained from a woman in her twenties or thirties who had recovered from COVID-19.

The rearrangement links TRBV11-3 to TRBJ2-5, with a possible D match to TRBD1 (5 bases). Germline V gene data show CDR1 as SGHNT and CDR2 as YENEEA. V was pared by 5 bases and J by 6 bases, with 19 bases between. The CDR3 has 15 amino acids. CDR3 sequence: CASSQGSENWKTQYF. The CDR3 DNA reads as TGTGCCAGCAGCCAGGGATCGGAGAACTGGAAGACCCAGTACTTC.

This sequence joins TRBV18 and TRBJ2-7, with D tentatively TRBD2 (5 bases). Trimming stripped 6 bases from V and 6 bases from J, with 12 bases between. This CDR3 contains 12 residues. CDR1 and CDR2 (germline): KGHSH, LQKENI. CDR3 protein: CASSPKGSEQYF. The CDR3 DNA reads TGTGCCAGCTCCCCAAAAGGGAGCGAGCAGTACTTC.

This clone showed up just a few times. The gene calls are TRBV5-1 and TRBJ2-2, with 8 bases fitting TRBD2. The V gene's germline CDR1 is SGHRS and CDR2 YFSETQ. The CDR3 is 14 residues long. V was pared by 7 bases and J by 7 bases, with 9 bases of the junction left unmatched. The CDR3 is CASSYTGRGGELFF. In nucleotides, the CDR3 is TGCGCCAGCTCGTATACCGGGAGGGGCGGGGAGCTGTTTTTT.

This clone was found once. The V gene is TRBV7-3, the J gene TRBJ2-5; tentative D call: TRBD2 (6 bases). The CDR3 is made up of 14 amino acids. V lost 0 bases to trimming and J lost 2 bases, with 7 bases between them. Germline V gives CDR1 SGHTA, CDR2 FQGTGA. CDR3 in amino acids: CASSLTRDQETQYF. Written as DNA, the CDR3 is TGTGCCAGCAGCTTAACGCGGGATCAAGAGACCCAGTACTTC.

This chain uses TRBV6-5 with TRBJ2-1; tentatively, D is TRBD1 (5 bases). Germline values: CDR1 MNHEY, CDR2 SVGAGI. This CDR3 region has 14 residues. Trimming shortened V by 5 bases and J by 7 bases, and 15 bases separated the two germline ends. The CDR3 here is CASSRGRVRNEQFF. The CDR3 DNA follows: TGTGCCAGCAGTCGCGGCAGGGTGAGGAATGAGCAGTTCTTC.

The chain recombines TRBV5-1 with TRBJ2-3; TRBD2 agrees at 12 bases. This CDR3 is 16 amino acids long. CDR1 is SGHRS, CDR2 YFSETQ, per germline. Trimming removed 3 bases from V and 2 bases from J; junction bases left unmatched: 4. This CDR3 is CASSWRTSGITDTQYF. DNA of the CDR3: TGCGCCAGCAGCTGGCGGACTAGCGGGATCACAGATACGCAGTATTTT.

J is TRBJ1-5 and V is TRBV10-3; tentative D call: TRBD1 (6 bases). This CDR3 comprises 15 residues. The V end was cut by 0 bases, the J end by 5 bases, with 11 bases between. The germline V gene encodes CDR1 ENHRY and CDR2 SYGVKD. This CDR3 reads CAISESSTGYQPQHF. The CDR3 DNA follows: TGTGCCATCAGTGAGTCTTCGACAGGCTATCAGCCCCAGCATTTT.

This chain joins TRBV10-3 and TRBJ2-1; possibly TRBD2 for D (6 bases). The CDR3 is 14 amino acids. Between the trimmed V and J ends, which lost 5 bases and 5 bases, there was a span of 13 bases. From germline, CDR1 is ENHRY and CDR2 SYGVKD. CDR3 sequence (DNA): TGTGCCATCAGTACCACAATAGCGGACAATGAGCAGTTCTTC. Its translation: CAISTTIADNEQFF.

The chain uses TRBV5-1 and TRBJ2-1, with D possibly matching TRBD2 (6 bases). With 2 bases removed from V and 0 bases from J, the gap between germline ends came to 9 bases. This CDR3 region has 15 residues. CDR1 and CDR2 (germline): SGHRS, YFSETQ. This CDR3 is CASSLISGSYNEQFF. The CDR3 coding sequence is TGCGCCAGCAGCTTAATTAGCGGCTCCTACAATGAGCAGTTCTTC.

This clone has only one observation. The chain carries TRBV5-1 and TRBJ2-7; TRBD2 matches at 8 bases. V lost 5 bases, J lost 3 bases, and 10 bases stayed unmatched. The germline V gene has CDR1 SGHRS and CDR2 YFSETQ. This CDR3 contains 15 residues. The CDR3 reads CASRNPGGPFYEQYF. The DNA for the CDR3 is TGCGCCAGCAGGAACCCGGGAGGGCCCTTCTACGAGCAGTACTTC.

This chain uses TRBV12-5 with TRBJ2-7; TRBD2 matches 11 bases. J was trimmed by 4 bases and V by 3 bases; bases with no gene match: 8. This CDR3 spans 16 amino acids. CDR1 is LGHNT and CDR2 is FRNRAP in the germline V gene. CDR3 region: CASGLRLAGGRYEQYF. For the CDR3, the DNA is TGTGCTAGTGGTTTAAGGCTAGCGGGAGGAAGGTACGAGCAGTACTTC. Together with reference TRBV12-5 and TRBJ2-7, the CDR3 gives the full variable domain: DARVTQTPRHKVTEMGQEVTMRCQPILGHNTVFWYRQTMMQGLELLAYFRNRAPLDDSGMPKDRFSAEMPDATLATLKIQPSEPRDSAVYFCASGLRLAGGRYEQYFGPGTRLTVT.

V gene TRBV19 combines with J gene TRBJ2-7, with 12 bases lining up with TRBD2. The V and J ends lost 3 bases and 7 bases, in that order; junction bases with no gene match: 10. There are 16 residues in the CDR3. In germline, CDR1 is LNHDA, CDR2 SQIVND (reference sequence). CDR3 coding DNA: TGTGCCAGTAGTATCCTTGAGGCTAGCGGGAGGGAAGAGCAGTACTTC. Its translation: CASSILEASGREEQYF.